These 6 T cell receptor beta chains came from one sample sequenced in a study of blood T cell repertoires in COVID-19. The data were produced by immunoSEQ multiplex PCR, yet TCRdb's version contains in-frame clones alone and is incomplete. The sample includes more than 60,000 clones, 80% to 90% of them seen just once. Material: peripheral blood. These receptors all stem from a man aged 55 to 70 with acute or convalescent COVID-19.

This clone was seen a few times. This CDR3 is CASSPHSYEQYF. CDR3 DNA sequence: TGTGCCAGCAGTCCCCACTCCTACGAGCAGTACTTC. The chain is built from TRBV6-5 and TRBJ2-7; D call uncertain. The germline V gene has CDR1 MNHEY and CDR2 SVGAGI. This CDR3 is built from 12 residues. V was pared by 5 bases and J by 0 bases, with 5 bases between.

The gene calls are TRBV10-2 and TRBJ1-1, with D uncertain. The CDR3 spans 10 residues. The V gene's germline CDR1 is WSHSY and CDR2 SAAADI. Trimming removed 5 bases at V and 14 bases at J, with 12 bases between. The CDR3 loop is CASSYPVLFF. CDR3 nucleotide sequence: TGCGCCAGCAGTTACCCGGTGCTGTTCTTT.

The chain employs TRBV2 and TRBJ1-1, with D possibly being TRBD1 (6 bases). The V end was cut by 6 bases, the J end by 1 base, with 15 bases between. Germline values: CDR1 SNHLY, CDR2 FYNNEI. This CDR3 has 15 residues. CDR3 DNA: TGTGCCAGCAGCGCTAGGGACACCCCGAACACTGAAGCTTTCTTT. Its translation: CASSARDTPNTEAFF.

This clone occurred a few times. This chain links TRBV19 with TRBJ1-1; D is perhaps TRBD1 (5 bases). The ends were cut back, 11 bases at V and 0 bases at J, with 16 bases in the middle. CDR3 length: 14 amino acids. CDR1 and CDR2 (germline): LNHDA, SQIVND (reference sequence). CDR3 bases: TGTGCCTCCCAGAAGGGGTCGGTGAACACTGAAGCTTTCTTT. This translates into CASQKGSVNTEAFF.

This chain connects TRBV28 to TRBJ1-4; TRBD1 matches at 8 bases. This CDR3 has 17 residues. Germline V lookup: CDR1 MDHEN, CDR2 SYDVKM. Losses at the gene ends were 8 bases for V and 2 bases for J; bases not matched to a gene: 13. CDR3 bases: TGTGCCAGCGTCCGCGCAGGGGGCCATCAGACTAATGAAAAACTGTTTTTT. Its translation is CASVRAGGHQTNEKLFF.

This chain connects TRBV7-3 to TRBJ2-7, with 8 bases that match TRBD1. Trimming took 5 bases from V and 6 from J; bases not matched to a gene: 6. The CDR3 is made up of 13 amino acids. Germline CDR1 and CDR2: SGHTA and FQGTGA. CDR3 amino acids: CASSPGTGGEQYF. For the CDR3, the DNA is TGTGCCAGCAGCCCCGGGACAGGCGGCGAGCAGTACTTC.